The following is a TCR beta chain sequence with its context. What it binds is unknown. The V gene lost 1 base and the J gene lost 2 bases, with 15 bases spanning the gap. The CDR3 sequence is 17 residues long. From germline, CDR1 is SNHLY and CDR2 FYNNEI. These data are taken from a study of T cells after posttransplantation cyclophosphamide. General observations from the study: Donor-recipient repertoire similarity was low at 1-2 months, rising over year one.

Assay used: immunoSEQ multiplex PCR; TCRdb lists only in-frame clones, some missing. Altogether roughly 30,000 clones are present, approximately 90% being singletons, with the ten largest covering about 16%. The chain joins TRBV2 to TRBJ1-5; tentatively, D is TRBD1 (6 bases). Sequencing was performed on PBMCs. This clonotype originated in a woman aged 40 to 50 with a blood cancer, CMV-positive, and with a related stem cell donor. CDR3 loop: CASSEGQGWYGNQPQHF. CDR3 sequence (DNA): TGTGCCAGCAGTGAAGGGCAGGGGTGGTATGGCAATCAGCCCCAGCATTTT. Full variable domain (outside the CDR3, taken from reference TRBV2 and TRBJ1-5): EPEVTQTPSHQVTQMGQEVILRCVPISNHLYFYWYRQILGQKVEFLVSFYNNEISEKSEIFDDQFSVERPDGSNFTLKIRSTKLEDSAMYFCASSEGQGWYGNQPQHFGDGTRLSIL.